The clone carrying this T cell receptor (beta chain) has only a few counts. Each cDNA held unique molecular identifiers, and template switching gave it a universal primer site. In TCRdb, the 5' RACE reads were re-called with MiXCR into one record per CDR3 protein. The table records about 890,000 distinct CDR3 sequences, roughly an eighth of them present only once. This sample is part of a study of identical twins. In addition, the sample was reused for a study of yellow fever vaccine responses in identical twins.

Sequencing was carried out using PBMCs. The receptor comes from a woman under 30 in good health.

CDR3 loop: CSAKRQGLGTEAFF. The CDR3 DNA sequence: TGCAGTGCTAAGCGACAGGGGCTCGGCACTGAAGCTTTCTTT. This sequence joins TRBV20-1 and TRBJ1-1, with 8 bases lining up with TRBD1. CDR1 is DFQATT and CDR2 is SNEGSKA in the germline V gene (reference sequence). V was clipped by 4 bases and J by 4 bases; unmatched bases: 8. The CDR3 covers 14 residues.